The clone carrying this T cell receptor beta chain was seen a handful of times. CDR1 is MNHEY and CDR2 is SMNVEV in the germline V gene (reference sequence). The CDR3 length is 15 residues. The ends lost 4 bases at V and 6 bases at J; junction bases unmatched: 10. Recruits, aged roughly 18 to 89 years, lived in 24 US areas. The record originates from a study of blood T cell repertoires in COVID-19. Across the whole study: Researchers got acute and convalescent COVID-19 samples from the United States, Italy and Spain. T cells, B-cell-depleted T cells, or PBMCs provided the cDNA or gDNA that served as material.

Method: immunoSEQ multiplex PCR; TCRdb's copy keeps in-frame clones and lacks some. The sample records about 160,000 clones, approximately 77% being singletons. The sample was PBMCs or T cells enriched from blood (not recorded which). This TCR was sampled from a man between 60 and 75 years old who had recovered from COVID-19. The chain joins TRBV27 to TRBJ2-7, with 9 positions matching TRBD1. CDR3 DNA sequence: TGTGCCAGCAGTTCTTGGGGGGACAGGGACGGCGAGCAGTACTTC. Translated: CASSSWGDRDGEQYF.